Listed below are T cell receptor beta chains from one sample, sequenced in a study of prognosis after radiotherapy for stage I lung cancer. TCRdb processed the multiplex PCR reads anew with MiXCR; each CDR3 protein has one entry. The table has approximately 25,000 distinct CDR3 sequences, around 41% seen once; the top ten hold under 35%. The material sequenced was PBMCs, taken before or after stereotactic body radiation therapy (not recorded which). The receptors derive from a donor aged 50 or older with non-small cell lung cancer. Each CDR3 is given with its conserved first and last residue. A D gene is named only where the DNA matches it firmly. Some rows mark clone size as missing; the rest say once, few, many or name a class of expanded clone.

d_call clone_size j_call v_call cdr3_nt cdr3_aa
- many TRBJ2-5 TRBV5-1 TGCGCCAGCAGCTTATTGGAACAAGAGACCCAGTACTTC CASSLLEQETQYF
- - TRBJ1-2 TRBV20-1 TGCAGTGCCGGACATAAGGCAGAGCGCTACACCTTC CSAGHKAERYTF
- - TRBJ1-6 TRBV6-2/TRBV6-3 TGTGTCAGCAGTGAAGATCACAGCTCACCCCTCCACTTT CVSSEDHSSPLHF
- many TRBJ2-7 TRBV5-6 TGTGCCAGCAGCCCGGGGGCCTACGAGCAGTACTTC CASSPGAYEQYF
TRBD2 medium-sized TRBJ2-3 TRBV19 TGTGCCAGTAACGGGGGGATCACAGATACGCAGTATTTT CASNGGITDTQYF
- large TRBJ2-3 TRBV4-1 TGCGCCAGCAGCACCCGCACGGGAAGCGCGAATACGCAGTATTTT CASSTRTGSANTQYF
TRBD2 many TRBJ2-5 TRBV6-1 TGTGCCAGCAGTAAGGGCGAATTGAGCGGGAAAGGGAGAGAGACCCAGTACTTC CASSKGELSGKGRETQYF
- - TRBJ1-4 TRBV27 TGTGCCAGCAGTTTTGGGGGCAAGGGTGAAAAACTGTTTTTT CASSFGGKGEKLFF
- many TRBJ2-7 TRBV6-1 TGTGCCAGCAGACCGGGACTCCAAGACTCCTACGAGCAGTACTTC CASRPGLQDSYEQYF
- many TRBJ1-1 TRBV20-1 TGCAGTGCCCCTCGGTGGGGGACTGGTGCTGAAGCTTTCTTT CSAPRWGTGAEAFF
- - TRBJ2-2 TRBV6-2/TRBV6-3 TGTGCCAGCAGCGGGAGCTCCTGGGAGCTGTTTTTT CASSGSSWELFF
TRBD1 many TRBJ1-1 TRBV19 TGTGCCAGTACCTTAGAACAGGGGTCCTCTGAAGCTTTCTTT CASTLEQGSSEAFF
TRBD2 many TRBJ2-5 TRBV28 TGTGCCAGCAGAAATAGCGGGAACACAGAGACCCAGTACTTC CASRNSGNTETQYF
- many TRBJ2-3 TRBV14 TGTGCCAGCAGCCTTCATAGCGGCATCACAGATACGCAGTATTTT CASSLHSGITDTQYF
TRBD1 many TRBJ2-2 TRBV19 TGTGCCAGTAACCCGGGGGACAGGGGGGAGTCCGGGGAGCTGTTTTTT CASNPGDRGESGELFF
- many TRBJ1-2 TRBV7-9 TGTGCCAGCAGCTTAGAGGGGGGGGACATTTATGGCTACACCTTC CASSLEGGDIYGYTF
TRBD1 - TRBJ2-1 TRBV6-1 TGTGCCAGCAGTGCCGGGACAGGGGGAGGGGTAAGTGAGCAGTTCTTC CASSAGTGGGVSEQFF
- - TRBJ2-5 TRBV4-1 TGCGCCAGCAGCCGGTGGCGAGGAGAGACCCAGTACTTC CASSRWRGETQYF
- many TRBJ2-6 TRBV19 TGTGCCAGTAAAAGAGAGGGCGGCTCTGGGGCCAACGTCCTGACTTTC CASKREGGSGANVLTF
- many TRBJ2-5 TRBV3-1 TGTGCCAGCAGCCAAGGGTGGGGCGGCCAAGAGACCCAGTACTTC CASSQGWGGQETQYF
TRBD1 many TRBJ2-3 TRBV20-1 TGCAGTGCTACGGGGACAGGGGTAGATACGCAGTATTTT CSATGTGVDTQYF
TRBD2 - TRBJ2-5 TRBV7-2 TGTGCCAGCAGCTTAGGATCGAGCGGGGGGGAGACCCAGTACTTC CASSLGSSGGETQYF
- many TRBJ1-3 TRBV5-1 TGCGCCAGCAGCCTCTCCGGGACCTCCTCTGGAAACACCATATATTTT CASSLSGTSSGNTIYF
- many TRBJ1-1 TRBV11-1 TGTGCCAGCAGCTTAGCTTGGGCTGGCACTGAAGCTTTCTTT CASSLAWAGTEAFF
TRBD2 - TRBJ2-2 TRBV11-2 TGTTCCATCAACTTACTAGCGGGGTCTAACACCGGGGAGCTGTTTTTT CSINLLAGSNTGELFF
TRBD1 - TRBJ2-7 TRBV27 TGTGCCAGCAGAAGGACAGGGGTCCACAAGCAGTACTTC CASRRTGVHKQYF
- many TRBJ2-2 TRBV13 TGTGCCAGCAGCTTAGTCGCTAGATACTCGAACACCGGGGAGCTGTTTTTT CASSLVARYSNTGELFF
TRBD2 once TRBJ2-1 TRBV2 TGTGCCAGCAGAGGTGAAGCGGGAGGGCCCAATGAGCAGTTCTTC CASRGEAGGPNEQFF
- medium-sized TRBJ2-1 TRBV6-1 TGTGCCAGCTCCAGCCATGGTGAGCAGTTCTTC CASSSHGEQFF
- many TRBJ2-4 TRBV12-3/TRBV12-4 TGTGCCAGCAGTGAAGGAATCTTAAACATTCAGTACTTC CASSEGILNIQYF
- - TRBJ2-7 TRBV5-1 TGCGCCAGAAGCCAACTAGAGGGGCCCAACTACGAGCAGTACTTC CARSQLEGPNYEQYF
TRBD2 many TRBJ2-5 TRBV6-2/TRBV6-3 TGTGCCAGCAGTTATCAACTAGCGGGTCTCACCCAGTACTTC CASSYQLAGLTQYF
- many TRBJ1-2 TRBV4-1 TGCGCCAGCAGCCATCTACAGGGACCTCATGGCTACACCTTC CASSHLQGPHGYTF
- many TRBJ2-1 TRBV24-1 TGTGCCACCAGTCTCGGTAGCGCCAATGAGCAGTTCTTC CATSLGSANEQFF
- many TRBJ2-1 TRBV13 TGTGCCAGCAGCTTAGTCCCGATGGACTCCTACAATGAGCAGTTCTTC CASSLVPMDSYNEQFF
TRBD1 once TRBJ2-1 TRBV6-2/TRBV6-3 TGTGCCAGCAGTTCCAGACAGGGCGGCTCCTACAATGAGCAGTTCTTC CASSSRQGGSYNEQFF
- many TRBJ2-5 TRBV6-5 TGTGCCAGCAGTTATTCGACAGATCTCAGTAGAGAGACCCAGTACTTC CASSYSTDLSRETQYF
TRBD1 many TRBJ2-5 TRBV12-3/TRBV12-4 TGTGCCGGCAGAAGAAACACAGGGGTCCAAGAGACCCAGTACTTC CAGRRNTGVQETQYF
TRBD2 medium-sized TRBJ2-7 TRBV2 TGTGCCAGCAAAGGGGTCAAGACTAGCGGGGTCGGAGTGGAGCAGTACTTC CASKGVKTSGVGVEQYF
TRBD1 medium-sized TRBJ1-2 TRBV5-1 TGCGCCAGCAGCTGGAGGACAGGGGGTCGGGGCTACACCTTC CASSWRTGGRGYTF
TRBD2 - TRBJ2-3 TRBV2 TGTGCCAGCAGGAGGACTAGCGGGAGTCGAACAGATACGCAGTATTTT CASRRTSGSRTDTQYF
TRBD2 - TRBJ2-5 TRBV3-1 TGTGCCAGCAGCCCCCCACACGGGACTAGTATAGTAGGCCAAGAGACCCAGTACTTC CASSPPHGTSIVGQETQYF
- - TRBJ1-2 TRBV2 TGTGCCAGCAGTGAATCTGTGGATGGCTACACTTTC CASSESVDGYTF
- once TRBJ1-6 TRBV19 TGTGCCATCCAGGATCTGGTGAATTCACCCCTCCACTTT CAIQDLVNSPLHF
- many TRBJ2-3 TRBV20-1 TGCAGTGCTACCTGGCCTAGCACAGATACGCAGTATTTT CSATWPSTDTQYF
- many TRBJ2-1 TRBV11-2 TGTGCCAGCAGCTTAGTGGGAGGTAATGAGCAGTTCTTC CASSLVGGNEQFF
TRBD1 many TRBJ2-7 TRBV2 TGTGCCAGCAGTGAATCAGGGGGCGAGCAGTACTTC CASSESGGEQYF
- many TRBJ2-6 TRBV2 TGTGCCAGCAGGGAACAGGGCTCTGGGGCCAACGTCCTGACTTTC CASREQGSGANVLTF
TRBD1 many TRBJ2-3 TRBV7-9 TGTGCCAGCAGTGAGACAGGGAATTCAGATACGCAGTATTTT CASSETGNSDTQYF
- - TRBJ2-5 TRBV7-2 TGTGCCAGCAGCTTAATGGGGGAGGCCAAGTACTTC CASSLMGEAKYF
- - TRBJ2-3 TRBV5-1 TGCGCCAGCAGCTGGACACCCTACACAGATACGCAGTATTTT CASSWTPYTDTQYF